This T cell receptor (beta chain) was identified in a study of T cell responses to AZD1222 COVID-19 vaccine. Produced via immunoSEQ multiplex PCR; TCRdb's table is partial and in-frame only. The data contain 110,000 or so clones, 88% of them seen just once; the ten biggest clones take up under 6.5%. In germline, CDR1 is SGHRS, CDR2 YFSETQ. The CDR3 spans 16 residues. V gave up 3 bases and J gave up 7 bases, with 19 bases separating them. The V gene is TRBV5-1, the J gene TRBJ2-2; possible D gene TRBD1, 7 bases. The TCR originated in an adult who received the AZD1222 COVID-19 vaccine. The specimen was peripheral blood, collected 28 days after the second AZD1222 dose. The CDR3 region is CASSSGGTAGIGELFF. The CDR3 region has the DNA TGCGCCAGCAGCTCCGGAGGGACAGCCGGGATCGGGGAGCTGTTTTTT.